The TCR beta chain under discussion was sequenced for a study of graft-versus-host responses after intestinal transplantation. As regards this clone: Antigen specificity is unknown.

CDR1 is MNHNS and CDR2 is SASEGT in the germline V gene. V was trimmed by 2 bases and J by 5 bases, leaving 11 bases between them. The CDR3 is made up of 14 amino acids. Assay: immunoSEQ multiplex PCR; the TCRdb copy retains only in-frame clones and omits some. The table includes about 64,000 clones, 90% to 95% detected once. This sequence was found in a human donor who was the organ donor for an intestinal transplant. The sample consisted of unstimulated CD8+ T cells sorted from spleen or lymph node cells, taken before transplant. The chain links TRBV6-1 to TRBJ2-3; D is possibly TRBD1 (8 bases). CDR3 residues: CASSENRGGDTQYF. In DNA form, the CDR3 reads TGTGCCAGCAGTGAAAACAGGGGGGGAGATACGCAGTATTTT.